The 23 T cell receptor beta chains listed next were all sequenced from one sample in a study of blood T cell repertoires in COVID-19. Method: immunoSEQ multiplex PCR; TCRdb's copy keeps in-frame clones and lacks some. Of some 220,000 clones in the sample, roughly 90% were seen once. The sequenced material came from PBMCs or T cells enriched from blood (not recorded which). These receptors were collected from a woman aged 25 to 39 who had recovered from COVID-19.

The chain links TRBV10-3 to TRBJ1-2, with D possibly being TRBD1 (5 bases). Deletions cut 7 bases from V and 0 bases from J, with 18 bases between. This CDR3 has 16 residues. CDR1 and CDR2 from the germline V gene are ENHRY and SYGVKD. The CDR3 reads CAINNEQETANYGYTF. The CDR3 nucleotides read TGTGCCATCAATAATGAACAGGAGACAGCTAACTATGGCTACACCTTC.

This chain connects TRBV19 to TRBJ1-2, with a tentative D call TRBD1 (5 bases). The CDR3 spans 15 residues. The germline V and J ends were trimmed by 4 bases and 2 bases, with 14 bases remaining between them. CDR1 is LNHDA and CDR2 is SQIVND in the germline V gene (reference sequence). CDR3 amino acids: CASSNHRDFNYGYTF. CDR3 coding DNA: TGTGCCAGTAGTAATCACCGGGACTTCAACTATGGCTACACCTTC.

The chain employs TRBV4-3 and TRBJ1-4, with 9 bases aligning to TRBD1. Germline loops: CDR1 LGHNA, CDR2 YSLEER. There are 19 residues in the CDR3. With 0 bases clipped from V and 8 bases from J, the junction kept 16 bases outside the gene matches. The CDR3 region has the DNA TGCGCCAGCAGCCAAGATAGTCCAGGGACAGGGATCGCAGAGGAAAAACTGTTTTTT. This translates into CASSQDSPGTGIAEEKLFF.

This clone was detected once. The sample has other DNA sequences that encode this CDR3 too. DNA for the CDR3: TGTGCCAGCAGCTCTACAGGGGGCGCAGATACGCAGTATTTT. As protein: CASSSTGGADTQYF. The genes are TRBV7-3 and TRBJ2-3; 9 nucleotides match TRBD1. Per the germline V gene, CDR1 is SGHTA and CDR2 is FQGTGA. V lost 4 bases, J lost 4 bases, and 3 bases stayed unmatched. There are 14 residues in the CDR3.

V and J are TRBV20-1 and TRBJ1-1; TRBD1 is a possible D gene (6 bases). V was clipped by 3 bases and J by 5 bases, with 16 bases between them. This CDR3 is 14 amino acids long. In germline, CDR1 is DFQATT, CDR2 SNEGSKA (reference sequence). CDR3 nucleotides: TGCAGTGCTAGTGCGGGGGGCGGAAGGACTGAAGCTTTCTTT. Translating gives CSASAGGGRTEAFF.

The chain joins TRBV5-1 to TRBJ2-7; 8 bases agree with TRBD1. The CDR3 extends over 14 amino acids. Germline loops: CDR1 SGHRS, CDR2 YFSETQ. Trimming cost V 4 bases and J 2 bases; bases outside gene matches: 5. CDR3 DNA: TGCGCCAGCAGCCGACGACAGGGGACCTACGAGCAGTACTTC. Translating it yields CASSRRQGTYEQYF.

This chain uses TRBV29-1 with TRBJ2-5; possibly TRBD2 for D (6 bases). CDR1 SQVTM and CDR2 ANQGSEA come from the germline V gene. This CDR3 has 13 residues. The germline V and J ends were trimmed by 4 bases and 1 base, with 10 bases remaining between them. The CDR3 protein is CSVGLGGQETQYF. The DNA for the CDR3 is TGCAGCGTTGGCCTCGGGGGCCAAGAGACCCAGTACTTC.

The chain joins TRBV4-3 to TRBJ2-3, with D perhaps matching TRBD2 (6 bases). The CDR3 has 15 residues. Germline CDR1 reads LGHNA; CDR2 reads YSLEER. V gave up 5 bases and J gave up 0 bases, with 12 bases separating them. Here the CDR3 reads CASSFGTASTDTQYF. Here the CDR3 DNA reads TGCGCCAGCAGCTTCGGGACTGCTAGCACAGATACGCAGTATTTT.

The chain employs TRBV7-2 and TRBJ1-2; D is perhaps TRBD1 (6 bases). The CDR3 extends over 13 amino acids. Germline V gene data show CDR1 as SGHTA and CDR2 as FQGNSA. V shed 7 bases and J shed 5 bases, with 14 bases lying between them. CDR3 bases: TGTGCCAGCAATCCCGCAGGGGATTATGGCTACACCTTC. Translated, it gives CASNPAGDYGYTF.

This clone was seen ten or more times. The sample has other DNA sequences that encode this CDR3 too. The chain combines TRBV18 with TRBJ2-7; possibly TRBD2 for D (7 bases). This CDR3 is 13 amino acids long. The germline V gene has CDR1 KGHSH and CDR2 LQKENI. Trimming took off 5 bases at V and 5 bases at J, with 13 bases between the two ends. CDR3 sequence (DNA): TGTGCCAGCTCAGGGCAGGGGAGGGACGAGCAGTACTTC. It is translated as CASSGQGRDEQYF.

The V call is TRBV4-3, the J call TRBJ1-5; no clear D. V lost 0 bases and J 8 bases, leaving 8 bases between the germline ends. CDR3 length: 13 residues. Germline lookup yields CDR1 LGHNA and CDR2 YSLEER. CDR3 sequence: CASSQDPRKPQHF. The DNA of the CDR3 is TGCGCCAGCAGCCAAGATCCCAGAAAGCCCCAGCATTTT.

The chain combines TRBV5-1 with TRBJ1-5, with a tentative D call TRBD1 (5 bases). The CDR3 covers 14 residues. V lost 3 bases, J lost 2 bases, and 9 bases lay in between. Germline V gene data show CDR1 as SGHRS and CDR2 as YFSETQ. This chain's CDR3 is CASSSEGGNQPQHF. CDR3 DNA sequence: TGCGCCAGCAGCTCGGAAGGGGGCAATCAGCCCCAGCATTTT.

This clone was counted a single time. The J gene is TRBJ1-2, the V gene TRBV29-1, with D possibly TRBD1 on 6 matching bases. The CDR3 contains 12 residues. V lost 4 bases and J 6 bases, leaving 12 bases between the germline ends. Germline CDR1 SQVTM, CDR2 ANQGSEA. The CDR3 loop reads CSVAVTGNGYTF. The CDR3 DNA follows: TGCAGCGTTGCGGTAACAGGGAATGGCTACACCTTC.

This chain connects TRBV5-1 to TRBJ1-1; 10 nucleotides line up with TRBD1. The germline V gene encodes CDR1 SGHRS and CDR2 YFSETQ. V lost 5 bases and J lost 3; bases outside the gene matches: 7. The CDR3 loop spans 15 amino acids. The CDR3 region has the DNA TGCGCCAGCAGGATAACCGGGACAGGGGACACTGAAGCTTTCTTT. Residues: CASRITGTGDTEAFF.

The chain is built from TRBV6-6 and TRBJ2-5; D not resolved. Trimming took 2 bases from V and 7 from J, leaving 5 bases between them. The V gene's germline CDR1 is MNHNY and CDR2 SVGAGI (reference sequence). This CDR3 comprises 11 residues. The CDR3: CASSYLGTQYF. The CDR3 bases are TGTGCCAGCAGTTACCTCGGGACCCAGTACTTC.

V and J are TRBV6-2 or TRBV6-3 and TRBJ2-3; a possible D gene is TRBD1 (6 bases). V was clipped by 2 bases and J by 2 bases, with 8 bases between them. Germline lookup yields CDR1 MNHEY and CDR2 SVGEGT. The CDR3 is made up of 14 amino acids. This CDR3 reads CASSYGGTTDTQYF. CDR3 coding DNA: TGTGCCAGCAGTTACGGGGGCACCACAGATACGCAGTATTTT.

The CDR3 loop is CASRLGGGQGDEKLFF. The CDR3 bases are TGTGCAAGTCGCTTAGGCGGAGGACAGGGGGATGAAAAACTGTTTTTT. The chain combines TRBV12-2 with TRBJ1-4; TRBD1 is the table's D call and was not checked against the DNA. TRBV12-2 is a listed pseudogene. CDR3 length: 16 amino acids.

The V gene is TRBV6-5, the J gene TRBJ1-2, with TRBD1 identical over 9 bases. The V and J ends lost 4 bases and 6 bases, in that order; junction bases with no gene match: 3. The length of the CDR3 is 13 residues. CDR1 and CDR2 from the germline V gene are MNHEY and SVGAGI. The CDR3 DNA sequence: TGTGCCAGCAGTTCCAGACAGGGGGATGGCTACACCTTC. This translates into CASSSRQGDGYTF.

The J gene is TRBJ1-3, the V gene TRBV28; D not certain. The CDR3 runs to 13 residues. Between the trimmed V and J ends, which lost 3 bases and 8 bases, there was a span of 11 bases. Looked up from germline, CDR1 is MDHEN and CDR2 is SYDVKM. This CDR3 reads CASSFGRRDTIYF. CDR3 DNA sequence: TGTGCCAGCAGTTTTGGGAGAAGAGACACCATATATTTT.

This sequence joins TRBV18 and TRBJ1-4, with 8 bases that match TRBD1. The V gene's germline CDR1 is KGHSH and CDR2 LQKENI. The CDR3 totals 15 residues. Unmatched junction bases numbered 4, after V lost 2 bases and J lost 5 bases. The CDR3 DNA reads TGTGCCAGCTCACCAAACAGGGGGACGAATGAAAAACTGTTTTTT. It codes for CASSPNRGTNEKLFF.

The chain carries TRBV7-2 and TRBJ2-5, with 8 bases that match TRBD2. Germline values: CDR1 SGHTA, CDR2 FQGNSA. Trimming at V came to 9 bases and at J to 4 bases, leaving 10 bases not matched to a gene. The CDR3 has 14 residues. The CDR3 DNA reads TGTGCCAGTCGGGGGGGCGCTATTTTAGAGACCCAGTACTTC. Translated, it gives CASRGGAILETQYF.

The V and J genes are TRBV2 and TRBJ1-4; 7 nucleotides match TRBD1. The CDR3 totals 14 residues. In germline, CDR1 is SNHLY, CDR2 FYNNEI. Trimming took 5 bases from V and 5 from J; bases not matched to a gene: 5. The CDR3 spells CASSNTGANEKLFF. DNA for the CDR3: TGTGCCAGCAGTAACACAGGGGCGAATGAAAAACTGTTTTTT. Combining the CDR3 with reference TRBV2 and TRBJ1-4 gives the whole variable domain EPEVTQTPSHQVTQMGQEVILRCVPISNHLYFYWYRQILGQKVEFLVSFYNNEISEKSEIFDDQFSVERPDGSNFTLKIRSTKLEDSAMYFCASSNTGANEKLFFGSGTQLSVL.

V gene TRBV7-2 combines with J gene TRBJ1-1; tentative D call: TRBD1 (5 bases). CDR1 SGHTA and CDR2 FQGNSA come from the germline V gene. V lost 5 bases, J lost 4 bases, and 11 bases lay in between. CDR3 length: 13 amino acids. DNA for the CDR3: TGTGCCAGCAGCCTCGAGCAGGGCACTGAAGCTTTCTTT. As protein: CASSLEQGTEAFF.